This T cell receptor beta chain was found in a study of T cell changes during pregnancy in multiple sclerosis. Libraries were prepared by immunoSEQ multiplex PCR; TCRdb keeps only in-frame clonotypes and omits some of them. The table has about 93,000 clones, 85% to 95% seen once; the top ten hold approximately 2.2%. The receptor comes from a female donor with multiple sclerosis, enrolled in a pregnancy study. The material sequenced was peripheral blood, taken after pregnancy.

The CDR3 sequence: CASSRTGANTEAFF. The CDR3 DNA sequence: TGTGCCAGCAGCCGGACAGGGGCTAACACTGAAGCTTTCTTT. The rearrangement uses TRBV7-8 and TRBJ1-1; TRBD1 agrees at 9 bases. Trimming removed 5 bases from V and 2 bases from J; junction bases left unmatched: 3. CDR1 is SGHVS, CDR2 FQNEAQ, per germline. There are 14 residues in the CDR3.